These 7 T cell receptor beta chains share one sample of origin, sequenced in a study of CD8+ T cells in alopecia areata (dated by TCRdb to the late 2010s). Per the publication, the time point label means: more than three weeks on oral tofacitinib. This specimen's treatment or condition label, interpreted: oral pan-JAK inhibitor, 5-10 mg twice daily. Library construction relied on the immunoSEQ multiplex PCR assay. To provide template for TCR sequencing, every sample had RNA extracted and reverse transcribed into cDNA. The clones in this table, taken by TCRdb from immuneACCESS, are in-frame only. Not every clone is retained; where verified, under half of the shortfall comes from an unresolved V gene, and the cause of the rest is unknown. In this sample the table shows about 190,000 clones, 60% to 70% of which occur a single time. The ten largest account for about 0.69% of the sample. Sequenced here: CD4+ T cells sorted from blood, sampled at week 4, from a patient treated with tofacitinib. These receptor sequences come from a human donor with alopecia areata.

The count of this clone is one. The rearrangement joins TRBV29-1 to TRBJ2-5; no clear D. Trimming cost V 4 bases and J 2 bases, with 11 bases left between them. The CDR3 has 13 amino acids. In germline, CDR1 is SQVTM, CDR2 ANQGSEA. Written as DNA, the CDR3 is TGCAGCGTTGGTGTTAATCGTCAAGAGACCCAGTACTTC. Its protein product is CSVGVNRQETQYF.

V usage is TRBV29-1 and J usage is TRBJ2-7, with 11 bases lining up with TRBD1. The junction had 12 bases not matched to a gene; V was cut back by 7 bases and J by 7 bases. This CDR3 region has 14 residues. Germline lookup yields CDR1 SQVTM and CDR2 ANQGSEA. CDR3 DNA sequence: TGCAGCGCGCGCCGTGGACAGGGGGCAGGGGAGCAGTACTTC. Protein sequence: CSARRGQGAGEQYF.

This clone was counted only a few times. The gene calls are TRBV7-8 and TRBJ2-4; D not resolved. V shed 4 bases and J shed 3 bases, with 16 bases lying between them. Germline values: CDR1 SGHVS, CDR2 FQNEAQ. The CDR3 covers 16 residues. CDR3 in amino acids: CASSSDSAGGKNIQYF. For the CDR3, the DNA is TGTGCCAGCAGCTCCGACTCGGCAGGCGGCAAAAACATTCAGTACTTC.

The sample holds a few counts of this clone. This sequence joins TRBV9 and TRBJ2-5; 10 bases are a match to TRBD2. Losses at the gene ends were 0 bases for V and 4 bases for J; bases not matched to a gene: 6. Germline loops: CDR1 SGDLS, CDR2 YYNGEE. The CDR3 spans 16 residues. The CDR3 loop is CASSVDPAGGPETQYF. DNA of the CDR3: TGTGCCAGCAGCGTAGATCCAGCGGGAGGGCCAGAGACCCAGTACTTC. Full variable domain (outside the CDR3, taken from reference TRBV9 and TRBJ2-5): DSGVTQTPKHLITATGQRVTLRCSPRSGDLSVYWYQQSLDQGLQFLIQYYNGEERAKGNILERFSAQQFPDLHSELNLSSLELGDSALYFCASSVDPAGGPETQYFGPGTRLLVL.

The chain combines TRBV11-2 with TRBJ2-1, with D perhaps matching TRBD2 (6 bases). The germline V and J ends were trimmed by 7 bases and 4 bases, with 20 bases remaining between them. The CDR3 totals 16 residues. Germline values: CDR1 SGHAT, CDR2 FQNNGV. CDR3 in DNA: TGTGCCAGCATCCCGGCGAACCGGGACTCTTACAATGAGCAGTTCTTC. This sequence encodes CASIPANRDSYNEQFF.

The genes are TRBV7-9 and TRBJ1-4; D not certain. The V end was cut by 3 bases, the J end by 7 bases, with 12 bases between. The germline CDR1 and CDR2 sequences are SEHNR and FQNEAQ (reference sequence). The CDR3 is made up of 14 amino acids. The CDR3 bases are TGTGCCAGCAGCTTTCCCGGCCACGGTGAAAAACTGTTTTTT. This sequence encodes CASSFPGHGEKLFF.

The chain has TRBV19 and TRBJ2-1, with no clear D. CDR1 LNHDA and CDR2 SQIVND come from the germline V gene (reference sequence). This CDR3 region has 12 residues. V lost 8 bases and J 6 bases, leaving 11 bases between the germline ends. CDR3 sequence (DNA): TGTGCCAGTCCGCCCGGCGGCAATGAGCAGTTCTTC. Encoded protein: CASPPGGNEQFF.